The 15 T cell receptor beta chains listed next were all sequenced from one sample in a study of blood T cells in healthy people across ages (dated by TCRdb to between 2015 and 2016). Libraries were made using 5' RACE. Sequencing relied on an Illumina HiSeq 2500. A second 7 to 11 cycle PCR used a sample-barcoded 5' primer and a J-beta primer mix. Clones were called with MiXCR by TCRdb after fastp trimmed the public reads at Q25, and only in-frame beta chains were retained. CDR3 protein duplicates are merged, each entry listing the most common genes and DNA. This sample holds some 800,000 distinct CDR3 sequences; around 25% were observed only once. Approximately 3.7% of the sample rests with the top ten. This same sample was also part of a study on T cells of mothers and their children.

Sequencing was carried out using blood. The receptors were gathered from a boy younger than 18 in good health.

There are a few counts of this clonotype. The rearrangement links TRBV7-2 to TRBJ1-6; the D is unclear. Trimming removed 3 bases from V and 9 bases from J, with 24 bases in between. This CDR3 spans 18 amino acids. CDR1 is SGHTA, CDR2 FQGNSA, per germline. CDR3 protein: CASSFGRLHGGSGSPLHF. The CDR3 nucleotides are TGTGCCAGCAGCTTCGGTAGGCTGCACGGAGGCTCTGGTTCACCCCTCCACTTT.

This clonotype was detected only a few times. The chain recombines TRBV5-1 with TRBJ2-3, with 8 bases identical to TRBD2. The CDR3 sequence is 15 residues long. The V segment lost 0 bases and the J segment 5 bases; nucleotides outside the gene matches: 5. Germline V gene sequence: CDR1 SGHRS, CDR2 YFSETQ. CDR3 coding DNA: TGCGCCAGCAGCTTGGCCAGCGGGGGCGGAGATACGCAGTATTTT. It yields the protein CASSLASGGGDTQYF.

This clonotype has a handful of counts. The CDR3 DNA reads as TGTGCCAGCAGCTTAGTCCACGACTTGAATCAGCCCCAGCATTTT. This codes for CASSLVHDLNQPQHF. The rearrangement joins TRBV7-2 to TRBJ1-5, with D hard to call. Germline assignment: CDR1 SGHTA and CDR2 FQGNSA. This CDR3 has 15 residues. The V end lost 1 base, the J end lost 4 bases, and 11 bases lay between the germline ends.

The chain links TRBV9 to TRBJ2-5, with a possible D match to TRBD1 (5 bases). V gave up 0 bases and J gave up 0 bases, with 9 bases separating them. There are 15 residues in the CDR3. Per the germline V gene, CDR1 is SGDLS and CDR2 is YYNGEE. The DNA for the CDR3 is TGTGCCAGCAGCGTAGGAAGGACAAACCAAGAGACCCAGTACTTC. Translating gives CASSVGRTNQETQYF.

About this clonotype itself: An end of the junction differs from the germline gene, which may be a read error. V is TRBV15 and J is TRBJ2-2; no firm D call. Germline loops: CDR1 LNHNV, CDR2 YYDKDF (reference sequence). CDR3 length equals 20 residues. CDR3 sequence reads: CAASRDTGRTFLESPHSAVF. CDR3 DNA sequence: TGTGCCGCCAGCAGAGATACGGGCAGGACCTTTCTAGAATCTCCGCACTCAGCAGTTTTT.

This chain joins TRBV12-3 or TRBV12-4 and TRBJ2-1; 7 positions agree with TRBD2. This CDR3 has 16 residues. With V trimmed by 0 bases and J by 5 bases, 7 bases remained unmatched. The CDR3 nucleotides read TGTGCCAGCAGTTTAGCTAGCGGGCGCCTCAACAATGAGCAGTTCTTC. It encodes CASSLASGRLNNEQFF.

The chain recombines TRBV29-1 with TRBJ2-7; D remains ambiguous. V was shortened by 4 bases and J by 7 bases, with 17 bases between the two germline ends. The CDR3 extends over 13 amino acids. Germline V CDR1 and CDR2: SQVTM, ANQGSEA. The CDR3 nucleotides read TGCAGCGTTGTCGTTTCAGCCTGGGGAGAGCAGTACTTC. This codes for CSVVVSAWGEQYF.

The V and J genes are TRBV9 and TRBJ2-5; D gene ambiguous. The J call may be mistaken, given a closer DNA end match to TRBJ2-7. Germline loops: CDR1 SGDLS, CDR2 YYNGEE. The CDR3 sequence is 13 residues long. CDR3 amino acids: CASSDGATYEQYF. Here the CDR3 DNA reads TGTGCCAGCAGCGACGGTGCCACCTACGAGCAGTACTTC.

V and J are TRBV3-1 and TRBJ2-7, with 9 bases aligning to TRBD2. Trimming took 1 base from V and 7 from J; bases not matched to a gene: 14. This CDR3 comprises 17 residues. CDR1 and CDR2 (germline): LGHDT, YNNKEL (reference sequence). In nucleotides, the CDR3 is TGTGCCAGCAGCCAAGTTCAGTCGGCTAGCGGGGTCGGAGAGCAGTACTTC. Its translation is CASSQVQSASGVGEQYF.

This clonotype was seen more than once but under ten times. The V call is TRBV12-3 or TRBV12-4, the J call TRBJ2-7; a possible D gene is TRBD1 (5 bases). The CDR3 has 15 residues. Trimming shortened V by 4 bases and J by 1 base, and 14 bases separated the two germline ends. As DNA, the CDR3 is TGTGCCAGCAGTTCTGGACCGGACAATTCCTACGAGCAGTACTTC. This sequence encodes CASSSGPDNSYEQYF.

This clonotype was seen more than once but under ten times. The V call is TRBV29-1, the J call TRBJ2-1; D tentatively fits TRBD1 or TRBD2 (5 bases each). The J call is doubtful: the DNA matches TRBJ2-7 better. This CDR3 spans 12 amino acids. The germline gives CDR1 SQVTM, CDR2 ANQGSEA. The CDR3 loop is CSVWDGSYEQYF. In DNA, the CDR3 is TGCAGCGTCTGGGACGGCTCCTACGAGCAGTACTTC.

This clonotype was counted only a few times. The chain carries TRBV7-9 and TRBJ2-7; tentatively, D is TRBD2 (5 bases). With 11 bases removed from V and 1 base from J, the gap between germline ends came to 15 bases. CDR3 length equals 13 residues. The germline gives CDR1 SEHNR, CDR2 FQNEAQ (reference sequence). CDR3 loop: CAGSSLLSYEQYF. Written as DNA, the CDR3 is TGTGCCGGGTCTAGCCTGCTTTCCTACGAGCAGTACTTC.

This clonotype was recorded a few times. The genes are TRBV3-1 and TRBJ2-2; D ambiguous. The CDR3 contains 14 residues. Germline V CDR1 and CDR2: LGHDT, YNNKEL (reference sequence). V was cut by 7 bases and J by 5 bases, with 14 bases left in between. Here the CDR3 reads CASTSGRKTGELFF. The CDR3 nucleotides are TGTGCCAGCACCTCCGGTAGGAAGACCGGGGAGCTGTTTTTT.

The chain is built from TRBV15 and TRBJ1-1; 7 bases agree with TRBD1. The CDR3 is 15 residues long. J was trimmed by 7 bases and V by 0 bases; bases with no gene match: 8. In germline, CDR1 is LNHNV, CDR2 YYDKDF (reference sequence). CDR3 coding DNA: TGTGCCACCAGCAGAGATTTAGGGGACAGCCGTGAAGCTTTCTTT. This translates into CATSRDLGDSREAFF.

This clonotype was recorded many times. V usage is TRBV4-3 and J usage is TRBJ2-5, with 8 positions matching TRBD1. This CDR3 is built from 13 residues. Germline assignment: CDR1 LGHNA and CDR2 YSLEER. Trimming took 3 bases from V and 5 from J; bases not matched to a gene: 2. Here the CDR3 DNA reads TGCGCCAGCAGCCACGACAGGGGCGAGACCCAGTACTTC. It codes for CASSHDRGETQYF.